A single sample gave rise to the 5 T cell receptor beta chains below, sequenced in a study of cytomegalovirus exposure and HLA in healthy donors. Produced via immunoSEQ multiplex PCR; TCRdb's table is partial and in-frame only. The sample consists of 120,000 or so clones, 89% of them appearing once. The sequenced material came from PBMCs. These receptor sequences come from a woman aged 18-29 years in good health and CMV-seronegative.

The chain joins TRBV7-9 to TRBJ1-5; D is possibly TRBD1 (5 bases). This CDR3 comprises 17 residues. CDR1 and CDR2 (germline): SEHNR, FQNEAQ (reference sequence). Trimming pared 0 bases from V and 2 bases from J, leaving 14 bases between. The CDR3 DNA is TGTGCCAGCAGCTTAGCGTCAGGGTCCGTACGCAATCAGCCCCAGCATTTT. It is translated as CASSLASGSVRNQPQHF.

This chain joins TRBV2 and TRBJ2-5, with 9 bases aligning to TRBD1. The CDR3 length is 13 residues. The germline V gene has CDR1 SNHLY and CDR2 FYNNEI. The trim removed 7 bases at V and 5 bases at J, leaving 5 bases unmatched. The CDR3 DNA reads as TGTGCCAGCACAGGACAGGGGCGTGAGACCCAGTACTTC. It specifies CASTGQGRETQYF.

The rearrangement links TRBV27 to TRBJ2-1, with 12 bases matching TRBD2. The CDR3 totals 16 residues. Unmatched junction bases numbered 10, after V lost 5 bases and J lost 8 bases. CDR1 is MNHEY, CDR2 SMNVEV, per germline (reference sequence). For the CDR3, the DNA is TGTGCCAGCAGTCCCCCGCCTCTAGCGGGGGGGCATGAGCAGTTCTTC. This encodes CASSPPPLAGGHEQFF.

The V and J genes are TRBV19 and TRBJ2-5; D is possibly TRBD1 (5 bases). CDR1 LNHDA and CDR2 SQIVND come from the germline V gene (reference sequence). Trimming removed 1 base from V and 5 bases from J, with 5 bases in between. The CDR3 covers 12 residues. The DNA of the CDR3 is TGTGCCAGTAGTATAGGGGGCGAGACCCAGTACTTC. This gives the protein CASSIGGETQYF.

This chain joins TRBV28 and TRBJ2-1; 9 nucleotides match TRBD1. The CDR3 loop spans 15 amino acids. After removal of 7 bases from V and 6 bases from J, the junction contained 10 bases not matched to a gene. Germline CDR1 and CDR2: MDHEN and SYDVKM. The CDR3, as DNA: TGTGCCAGCACCAAAGGGGGGACAGGGTTCAATGAGCAGTTCTTC. Residues: CASTKGGTGFNEQFF.